The next 16 T cell receptor beta chains were all read from a single sample in a study of shared clonotypes between healthy human individuals. Sequencing was performed with immunoSEQ multiplex PCR; in TCRdb, only in-frame clones are kept and a portion is missing. Of 2,100,000 or so clones in the sample, 95% were seen once. What was sequenced was naive CD4+ T cells sorted from blood. Sample subset: CD45RA+ positively selected. All receptors come from a man younger than 35 in good health.

The chain uses TRBV4-1 and TRBJ2-5; D is unresolved. Per germline, CDR1 MGHRA and CDR2 YSYEKL. The CDR3 loop spans 14 amino acids. Trimming took off 0 bases at V and 4 bases at J, with 9 bases between the two ends. CDR3 sequence (DNA): TGCGCCAGCAGCCAAGATGGTACGGGAGAGACCCAGTACTTC. It specifies CASSQDGTGETQYF.

This chain uses TRBV30 with TRBJ1-5; 11 nucleotides match TRBD1. The germline V gene encodes CDR1 GTSNPN and CDR2 SVGIG (reference sequence). V shed 1 base, J shed 7 bases, and the junction held 9 bases outside the gene matches. This CDR3 has 16 amino acids. In DNA form, the CDR3 reads TGTGCCTGGAGTGGATCCGGGACAGGGGGGGTCCAGCCCCAGCATTTT. Translated, it gives CAWSGSGTGGVQPQHF.

The rearrangement links TRBV6-1 to TRBJ1-6; tentative D call: TRBD1 (6 bases). Germline lookup yields CDR1 MNHNS and CDR2 SASEGT. Trimming took 8 bases from V and 2 from J, leaving 13 bases between them. This CDR3 region has 15 residues. CDR3 loop: CASEKDRTYNSPLHF. CDR3 nucleotide sequence: TGTGCCAGCGAGAAGGACAGAACCTATAATTCACCCCTCCACTTT.

This CDR3 reads CASSLQTGTYGYTF. As DNA, the CDR3 is TGTGCCAGCAGCCTTCAGACAGGGACCTATGGCTACACCTTC. This rearrangement joins TRBV7-9 to TRBJ1-2, with TRBD1 identical over 7 bases. This CDR3 has 14 amino acids. J gave up 4 bases and V 5 bases, and 7 bases lay outside the gene matches. From germline, CDR1 is SEHNR and CDR2 FQNEAQ (reference sequence).

The V gene is TRBV2, the J gene TRBJ2-5, with 13 bases identical to TRBD2. Trimming at V came to 5 bases and at J to 5 bases, leaving 8 bases not matched to a gene. The V gene's germline CDR1 is SNHLY and CDR2 FYNNEI. The length of the CDR3 is 16 residues. The CDR3 loop is CASSITSGGAGETQYF. In nucleotides, the CDR3 is TGTGCCAGCAGTATCACTAGCGGGGGGGCTGGGGAGACCCAGTACTTC.

The chain recombines TRBV7-9 with TRBJ2-5; D gene ambiguous. Deletions cut 1 base from V and 7 bases from J, with 13 bases between. The CDR3 length is 14 residues. The germline CDR1 and CDR2 sequences are SEHNR and FQNEAQ (reference sequence). The CDR3 region is CASSLDPALGTQYF. Written as DNA, the CDR3 is TGTGCCAGCAGCTTAGACCCGGCCCTAGGGACCCAGTACTTC.

In DNA, the CDR3 is TGTGCCAGCTGTAACCGGGCGAACACTGAAGCTTTCTTT. Amino acid sequence: CASCNRANTEAFF. The V call is TRBV28, the J call TRBJ1-1, with unresolved D. Germline V CDR1 and CDR2: MDHEN, SYDVKM. The V and J ends lost 8 bases and 1 base respectively, with 11 bases between them. This CDR3 has 13 amino acids.

The CDR3: CASSFSGSGRRGETQYF. CDR3 sequence (DNA): TGTGCCAGCAGCTTCTCGGGTAGCGGGAGGCGGGGAGAGACCCAGTACTTC. The chain links TRBV5-4 to TRBJ2-5, with 10 bases fitting TRBD2. This CDR3 contains 17 residues. After removal of 2 bases from V and 4 bases from J, the junction contained 11 bases not matched to a gene. Germline V gives CDR1 SGHNT, CDR2 YYREEE (reference sequence).

The rearrangement joins TRBV6-6 to TRBJ1-6; D remains ambiguous. CDR1 and CDR2 from the germline V gene are MNHNY and SVGAGI (reference sequence). V was pared by 6 bases and J by 8 bases, with 14 bases between. This CDR3 spans 14 amino acids. CDR3 in amino acids: CASSWGEVDSPLHF. In DNA, the CDR3 is TGTGCCAGCAGCTGGGGAGAGGTTGATTCACCCCTCCACTTT.

This clone was picked up one time. V gene TRBV25-1 combines with J gene TRBJ2-1, with a tentative D call TRBD1 (6 bases). Trimming shortened V by 6 bases and J by 7 bases, and 10 bases separated the two germline ends. Germline loops: CDR1 MGHDK, CDR2 SYGVNS. This CDR3 region has 12 residues. CDR3 loop: CASRQGANEQFF. CDR3 bases: TGTGCCAGCAGACAGGGAGCGAATGAGCAGTTCTTC. The variable domain in full, with the rest retrieved from reference TRBV25-1 and TRBJ2-1, is EADIYQTPRYLVIGTGKKITLECSQTMGHDKMYWYQQDPGMELHLIHYSYGVNSTEKGDLSSESTVSRIRTEHFPLTLESARPSHTSQYLCASRQGANEQFFGPGTRLTVL.

This clone was seen only once. This chain connects TRBV6-5 to TRBJ2-5; D is undetermined. Germline loops: CDR1 MNHEY, CDR2 SVGAGI. V lost 6 bases to trimming and J lost 1 base, with 9 bases between them. The CDR3 is made up of 13 amino acids. The chain's CDR3 is CASRARSQETQYF. CDR3 DNA sequence: TGTGCCAGCAGAGCTAGGTCCCAAGAGACCCAGTACTTC.

This chain uses TRBV19 with TRBJ2-5, with TRBD2 matching 10 bases. The V segment lost 7 bases and the J segment 5 bases; nucleotides outside the gene matches: 4. CDR3 length: 13 residues. Per the germline V gene, CDR1 is LNHDA and CDR2 is SQIVND (reference sequence). CDR3 sequence: CASMSGGVETQYF. CDR3 bases: TGTGCCAGTATGAGCGGGGGGGTCGAGACCCAGTACTTC.

The chain's CDR3 is CASSLAPGSDTQYF. The CDR3 coding sequence is TGCGCCAGCAGCTTGGCACCGGGTTCAGATACGCAGTATTTT. V is TRBV5-1 and J is TRBJ2-3; D uncertain. The germline V and J ends were trimmed by 0 bases and 4 bases, with 9 bases remaining between them. The germline CDR1 and CDR2 sequences are SGHRS and YFSETQ. The CDR3 sequence is 14 residues long.

The genes are TRBV6-1 and TRBJ1-5; D is unresolved. Trimming pared 4 bases from V and 1 base from J, leaving 8 bases between. Germline V CDR1 and CDR2: MNHNS, SASEGT. This CDR3 region has 14 residues. For the CDR3, the DNA is TGTGCCAGCAGTGCGGGGTTCAGCAATCAGCCCCAGCATTTT. It translates to CASSAGFSNQPQHF.

This chain links TRBV4-3 with TRBJ2-3; D tentatively fits TRBD1 or TRBD2 (5 bases each). Trimming cost V 0 bases and J 6 bases, with 13 bases left between them. CDR1 and CDR2 (germline): LGHNA, YSLEER. This CDR3 region has 15 residues. The CDR3 spells CASSQDYGTPDTQYF. The CDR3 DNA reads as TGCGCCAGCAGCCAAGATTACGGGACCCCCGATACGCAGTATTTT.

The chain recombines TRBV5-1 with TRBJ1-2; D unclear. Germline CDR1 reads SGHRS; CDR2 reads YFSETQ. V lost 2 bases and J 8 bases, leaving 10 bases between the germline ends. The CDR3 sequence is 12 residues long. The CDR3 here is CASSFRDDGYTF. Written as DNA, the CDR3 is TGCGCCAGCAGCTTCCGGGATGACGGCTACACCTTC.